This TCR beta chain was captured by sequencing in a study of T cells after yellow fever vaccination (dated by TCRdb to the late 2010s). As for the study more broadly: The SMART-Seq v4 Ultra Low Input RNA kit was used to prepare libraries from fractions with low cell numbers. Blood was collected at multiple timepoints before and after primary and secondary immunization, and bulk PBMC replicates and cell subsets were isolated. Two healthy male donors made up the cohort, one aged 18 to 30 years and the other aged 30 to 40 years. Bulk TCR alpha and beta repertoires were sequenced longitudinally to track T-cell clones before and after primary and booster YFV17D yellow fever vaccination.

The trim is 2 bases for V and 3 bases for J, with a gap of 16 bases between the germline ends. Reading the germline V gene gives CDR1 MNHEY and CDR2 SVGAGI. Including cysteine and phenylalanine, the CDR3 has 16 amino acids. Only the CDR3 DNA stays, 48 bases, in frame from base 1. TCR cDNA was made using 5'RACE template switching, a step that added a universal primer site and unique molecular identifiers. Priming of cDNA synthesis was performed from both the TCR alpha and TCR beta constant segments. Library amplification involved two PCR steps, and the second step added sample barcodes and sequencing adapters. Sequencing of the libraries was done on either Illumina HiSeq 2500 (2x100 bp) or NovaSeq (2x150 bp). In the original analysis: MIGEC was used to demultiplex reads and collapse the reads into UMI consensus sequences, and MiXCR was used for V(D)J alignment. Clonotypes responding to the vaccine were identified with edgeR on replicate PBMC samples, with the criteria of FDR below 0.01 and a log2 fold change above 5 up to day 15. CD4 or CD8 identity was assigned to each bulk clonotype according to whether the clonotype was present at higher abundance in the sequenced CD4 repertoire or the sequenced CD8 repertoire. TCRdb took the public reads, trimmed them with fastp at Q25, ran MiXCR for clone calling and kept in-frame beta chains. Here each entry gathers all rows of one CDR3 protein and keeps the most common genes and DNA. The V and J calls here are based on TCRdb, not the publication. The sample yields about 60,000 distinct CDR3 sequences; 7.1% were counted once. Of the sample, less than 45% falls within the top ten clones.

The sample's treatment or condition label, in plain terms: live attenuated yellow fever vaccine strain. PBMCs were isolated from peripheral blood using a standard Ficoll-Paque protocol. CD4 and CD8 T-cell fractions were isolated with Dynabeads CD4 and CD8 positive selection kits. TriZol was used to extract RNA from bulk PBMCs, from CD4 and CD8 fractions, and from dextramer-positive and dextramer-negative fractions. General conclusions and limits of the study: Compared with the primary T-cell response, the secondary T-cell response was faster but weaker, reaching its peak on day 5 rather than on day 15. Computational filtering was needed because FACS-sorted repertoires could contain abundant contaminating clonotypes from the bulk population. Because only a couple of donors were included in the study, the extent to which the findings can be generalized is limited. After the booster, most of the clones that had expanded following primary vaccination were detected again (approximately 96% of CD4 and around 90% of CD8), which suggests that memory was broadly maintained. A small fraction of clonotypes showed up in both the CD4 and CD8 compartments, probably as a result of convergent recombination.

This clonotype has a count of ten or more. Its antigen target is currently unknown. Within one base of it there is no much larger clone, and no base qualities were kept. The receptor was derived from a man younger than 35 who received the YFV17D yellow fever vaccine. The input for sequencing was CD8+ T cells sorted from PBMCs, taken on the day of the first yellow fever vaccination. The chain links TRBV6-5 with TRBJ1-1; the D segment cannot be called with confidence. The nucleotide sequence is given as TGTGCCAGCAGTTACGATCTGAGGGCCCGGGACACTGAAGCTTTCTTT. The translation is CASSYDLRARDTEAFF.